The 11 T cell receptor beta chains in this list originate from one sample, sequenced in a study of metastatic and nonmetastatic thyroid tumors. With MiXCR, TCRdb called clones anew from the PCR reads. Of about 93,000 clones in the sample, approximately 12% were seen once. None of the patients had undergone any treatment ahead of thyroid surgery. Sequencing was done on a sample of blood. The receptors were sampled from a female donor with papillary thyroid cancer or a benign thyroid nodule (not recorded which). Some clones in this sample may be carry-over from other donors' samples.

This clone appeared many times. The chain employs TRBV6-2 or TRBV6-3 and TRBJ1-1; a possible D gene is TRBD1 (6 bases). V lost 2 bases to trimming and J lost 9 bases, with 16 bases between them. Looked up from germline, CDR1 is MNHEY and CDR2 is SVGEGT. The CDR3 has 14 residues. CDR3 residues: CASSYQTDSLKAFF. The CDR3 nucleotides read TGTGCCAGCAGTTACCAAACGGACAGCTTAAAAGCTTTCTTT.

Remarks on this clone: Mismatch with germline at one junction end may stem from a read error. The DNA for the CDR3 is TGTGCCTGTAGTGATCTCCAGGGTGTCTACACCTTC. Encoded protein: CACSDLQGVYTF. The chain employs TRBV30 and TRBJ1-2; possibly TRBD1 for D (5 bases). The CDR3 is made up of 12 amino acids. Germline CDR1 GTSNPN, CDR2 SVGIG (reference sequence).

This clone was picked up a small number of times. A read error may be the cause here, since a much bigger clone is one base away. The V and J genes are TRBV12-3 or TRBV12-4 and TRBJ2-5; D is possibly TRBD2 (6 bases). The CDR3 is 13 amino acids. Trimming shortened V by 10 bases and J by 5 bases, and 17 bases separated the two germline ends. This chain's CDR3 is CATAIASGETQYF. The CDR3 DNA follows: TGTGCCACCGCAATAGCCAGCGGGGAGACCCAGTACTTC.

This clone was seen a few times. This sequence joins TRBV2 and TRBJ2-7; possibly TRBD1 for D (6 bases). The CDR3 runs 13 residues. V gave up 6 bases and J gave up 0 bases, with 9 bases separating them. The germline CDR1 and CDR2 sequences are SNHLY and FYNNEI. CDR3 residues: CASRVQGSYEQYF. The CDR3 DNA is TGTGCCAGCAGGGTACAGGGCTCCTACGAGCAGTACTTC. The whole variable domain, remainder taken from reference TRBV2 and TRBJ2-7, is EPEVTQTPSHQVTQMGQEVILRCVPISNHLYFYWYRQILGQKVEFLVSFYNNEISEKSEIFDDQFSVERPDGSNFTLKIRSTKLEDSAMYFCASRVQGSYEQYFGPGTRLTVT.

The V and J genes are TRBV28 and TRBJ2-7; possible D gene TRBD1, 5 bases. Germline loops: CDR1 MDHEN, CDR2 SYDVKM. Trimming removed 10 bases at V and 4 bases at J, with 17 bases between. This CDR3 comprises 13 residues. The CDR3 loop reads CAIRVGVRYEQYF. DNA for the CDR3: TGTGCCATCAGGGTGGGTGTGCGGTACGAGCAGTACTTC.

This clone was recorded at least ten times. This chain connects TRBV2 to TRBJ2-3; D is undetermined. The V gene lost 0 bases and the J gene lost 1 base, with 2 bases spanning the gap. The CDR3 extends over 13 amino acids. Germline-derived CDR1 and CDR2 are SNHLY and FYNNEI. DNA for the CDR3: TGTGCCAGCAGTGAAGCCGGCACAGATACGCAGTATTTT. Its protein product is CASSEAGTDTQYF.

This clone was recorded a few times. A read error may explain this, as a much larger clone is one base away. This sample includes further DNA sequences coding for the same CDR3. The J gene is TRBJ2-5, the V gene TRBV7-9; D unresolved. The CDR3 sequence is 15 residues long. The germline V and J ends were trimmed by 5 bases and 2 bases, with 15 bases remaining between them. In germline, CDR1 is SEHNR, CDR2 FQNEAQ (reference sequence). The CDR3, as DNA: TGTGCCAGCAGCCTAGAAGGTCAACTGCAAGAGACCCAGTACTTC. Protein sequence: CASSLEGQLQETQYF.

CDR3 coding DNA: TGCAGTGCTAGAGATGGGGGGGAAGACAATTACGAGCAGTACTTC. Its translation is CSARDGGEDNYEQYF. V and J are TRBV20-1 and TRBJ2-7; 7 positions agree with TRBD2. Unmatched junction bases numbered 9, after V lost 0 bases and J lost 4 bases. There are 15 residues in the CDR3. Germline CDR1 is DFQATT and CDR2 is SNEGSKA (reference sequence).

This clone has at least ten counts. This CDR3 reads CASSPSGNYGYTF. CDR3 DNA sequence: TGTGCCAGCAGCCCCTCAGGGAACTATGGCTACACCTTC. The chain uses TRBV7-9 and TRBJ1-2, with a possible D match to TRBD1 (5 bases). Germline CDR1 reads SEHNR; CDR2 reads FQNEAQ (reference sequence). V lost 5 bases to trimming and J lost 2 bases, with 9 bases between them. The CDR3 runs to 13 residues.

Many counts were recorded for this clone. J is TRBJ2-5 and V is TRBV7-9, with TRBD2 matching 11 bases. Germline V gives CDR1 SEHNR, CDR2 FQNEAQ (reference sequence). Losses at the gene ends were 8 bases for V and 4 bases for J; bases not matched to a gene: 15. This CDR3 is 17 amino acids long. In DNA, the CDR3 is TGTGCCAGCGAGCCCTCGAGACTAGCGGGGCGGGGAGAGACCCAGTACTTC. Translation: CASEPSRLAGRGETQYF.

This clone was recorded many times. DNA of the CDR3: TGTGCCAGCAGACAGGGGTTAGGGGCCAACGTCCTGACTTTC. Its translation: CASRQGLGANVLTF. This rearrangement joins TRBV6-1 to TRBJ2-6; 7 bases match TRBD1. Germline CDR1 and CDR2: MNHNS and SASEGT. CDR3 length equals 14 residues. The junction had 3 bases not matched to a gene; V was cut back by 6 bases and J by 4 bases.